The following is a TCR beta chain sequence with its context. TCRdb's copy holds only in-frame clones and misses some; the assay was immunoSEQ multiplex PCR. The table shows 60,000 or so clones, with more than 65% occurring only once. This CDR3 spans 16 amino acids. After removal of 6 bases from V and 1 base from J, the junction contained 14 bases not matched to a gene. The germline CDR1 and CDR2 sequences are SQVTM and ANQGSEA. The data stem from a study of OX40 agonist ivuxolimab in advanced cancers. The J gene is TRBJ2-7, the V gene TRBV29-1, with 8 bases aligning to TRBD1. This receptor was obtained from an adult with an advanced solid tumor such as melanoma, head and neck, liver or kidney cancer. The material was CD4+ or CD8+ T cells sorted from blood, obtained in a trial of the OX40 agonist ivuxolimab. The CDR3 here is CSVRKTARQGSYEQYF. In nucleotides, the CDR3 is TGCAGCGTGCGCAAGACAGCGCGACAGGGGTCCTACGAGCAGTACTTC.